This T cell receptor (beta chain) was sequenced in a study of blood T cells in healthy people across ages. Trimming cost V 5 bases and J 9 bases; bases outside gene matches: 6. This CDR3 comprises 13 residues. CDR1 is MNHEY and CDR2 is SVGAGI in the germline V gene. The authors ran a second PCR of roughly 6 to 12 cycles using a sample-barcoded 5' primer and a J-beta primer mix. Using its own MiXCR run on the 5' RACE reads, TCRdb lists one record per CDR3 protein. The repertoire holds around 710,000 distinct CDR3 sequences, about 42% seen once, with under 25% in the top ten. This clonotype showed up just a few times.

This rearrangement joins TRBV6-5 to TRBJ2-1; 8 nucleotides align to TRBD1. Sequencing was carried out using blood. The sequence was obtained from a woman aged 55-70 years in good health. As DNA, the CDR3 is TGTGCCAGCAGTCCGAGGACAGGGACTGAGCAGTTCTTC. This sequence encodes CASSPRTGTEQFF.